This T cell receptor beta chain was found in a study of blood T cells in healthy people across ages. This clonotype showed up just a few times. Trimming removed 1 base at V and 0 bases at J, with 11 bases between. This CDR3 is 16 amino acids long. For the second PCR, which ran for about 7 to 11 cycles, a sample-barcoded 5' primer and a J-beta primer mix were used. The yield of each sample was at least 2.5 million CDR3-containing paired-end reads. In TCRdb, the 5' RACE reads were re-called with MiXCR into one record per CDR3 protein. The repertoire has about 780,000 distinct CDR3 sequences, less than 60% of them found once; the top ten carry 18%.

The J gene is TRBJ2-3, the V gene TRBV12-3 or TRBV12-4; D ambiguous. Source material: blood. The source of this sequence is a man aged 80 or over in good health. CDR3 region: CASSLGLDPSTDTQYF. The CDR3 bases are TGTGCCAGCAGTTTAGGTTTGGATCCTAGCACAGATACGCAGTATTTT.